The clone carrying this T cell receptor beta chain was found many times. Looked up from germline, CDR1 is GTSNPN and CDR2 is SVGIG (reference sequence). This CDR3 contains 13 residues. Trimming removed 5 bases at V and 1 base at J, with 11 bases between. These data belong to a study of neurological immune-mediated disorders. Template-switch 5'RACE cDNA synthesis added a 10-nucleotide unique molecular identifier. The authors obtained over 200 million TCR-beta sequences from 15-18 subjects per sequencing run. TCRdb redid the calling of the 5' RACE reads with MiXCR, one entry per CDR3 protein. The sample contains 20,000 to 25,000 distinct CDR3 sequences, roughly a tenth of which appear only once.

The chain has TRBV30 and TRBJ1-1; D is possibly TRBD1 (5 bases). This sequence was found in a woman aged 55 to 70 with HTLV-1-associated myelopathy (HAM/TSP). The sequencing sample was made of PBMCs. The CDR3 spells CAWSPGQNTEAFF. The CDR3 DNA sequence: TGTGCCTGGTCGCCAGGGCAGAACACTGAAGCTTTCTTT.